The clone carrying this TCR beta chain was recorded at least ten times. These data originate in a study of patients and donors after allogeneic stem cell transplantation. A single record per CDR3 protein comes from TCRdb applying MiXCR to the RT-PCR reads. The sample includes around 70,000 distinct CDR3 sequences, 26% seen only once; the top ten take approximately 26%. The clonotype comes from a human donor who was either an allogeneic HSCT recipient or a stem cell or donor lymphocyte infusion donor (not recorded which). It is not recorded whose cells these are; they may come from a transplant donor. Sequencing was performed on blood, either unsorted or a sorted T cell fraction (not recorded which).

In DNA, the CDR3 is TGTGCCAGCATCCTACAGGGGGACTATGGCTACACCTTC. Encoded protein: CASILQGDYGYTF. The chain employs TRBV28 and TRBJ1-2; 8 nucleotides line up with TRBD1. With V trimmed by 7 bases and J by 3 bases, 4 bases remained unmatched. The CDR3 runs to 13 residues. Germline loops: CDR1 MDHEN, CDR2 SYDVKM.